Below are 5 T cell receptor beta chains sequenced from a single sample in a study of T cell responses to AZD1222 COVID-19 vaccine. Profiling relied on immunoSEQ multiplex PCR, and the TCRdb table lists in-frame clones only, not all of them. The sample has about 160,000 clones; around nine tenths are singletons. Sequenced material: peripheral blood, taken on day 0 of AZD1222 vaccination. Every receptor here comes from an adult in good health.

The chain uses TRBV30 and TRBJ1-2; tentative D call: TRBD1 (5 bases). The germline V and J ends were trimmed by 3 bases and 0 bases, with 8 bases remaining between them. The V gene's germline CDR1 is GTSNPN and CDR2 SVGIG (reference sequence). This CDR3 contains 13 residues. The CDR3 DNA reads TGTGCCTGGAGCGGGGCTTCTAACTATGGCTACACCTTC. Translated: CAWSGASNYGYTF. The full variable domain, completed using reference TRBV30 and TRBJ1-2, is SQTIHQWPATLVQPVGSPLSLECTVEGTSNPNLYWYRQAAGRGLQLLFYSVGIGQISSEVPQNLSASRPQDRQFILSSKKLLLSDSGFYLCAWSGASNYGYTFGSGTRLTVV.

The rearrangement joins TRBV29-1 to TRBJ2-1; TRBD1 agrees at 9 bases. V lost 7 bases, J lost 3 bases, and 7 bases stayed unmatched. Germline CDR1 and CDR2: SQVTM and ANQGSEA. This CDR3 is built from 14 residues. The CDR3 DNA is TGCAGCGGGGCGGGGACAGGGTACTACAATGAGCAGTTCTTC. Its protein is CSGAGTGYYNEQFF.

The chain links TRBV6-5 to TRBJ1-6; 8 nucleotides align to TRBD1. Germline V gene lookup returns CDR1 MNHEY and CDR2 SVGAGI. This CDR3 is 15 amino acids long. Trimming at V came to 6 bases and at J to 10 bases, leaving 11 bases not matched to a gene. CDR3 DNA sequence: TGTGCCAGCAGCCGAAATCGGGACAGGAAATCACCCCTCCACTTT. It encodes CASSRNRDRKSPLHF.

The V gene is TRBV24-1, the J gene TRBJ1-1; 7 nucleotides align to TRBD1. Germline V gene data show CDR1 as KGHDR and CDR2 as SFDVKD. After removal of 12 bases from V and 0 bases from J, the junction contained 6 bases not matched to a gene. The CDR3 length is 13 residues. CDR3 DNA: TGTGCCGCAAGGGACAGAGTGAACACTGAAGCTTTCTTT. Translation gives CAARDRVNTEAFF.

V and J are TRBV6-1 and TRBJ1-5; D gene unclear. Trimming left V 3 bases short and J 3 bases short, with 9 bases between. The V gene's germline CDR1 is MNHNS and CDR2 SASEGT. CDR3 size: 14 residues. The CDR3 region is CASSEVQLNQPQHF. The CDR3 DNA is TGTGCCAGCAGTGAGGTCCAGCTCAATCAGCCCCAGCATTTT.